Detailed here is one T cell receptor (beta chain). Extraction yielded at least 5 micrograms of total RNA per sample. These data belong to a study of blood T cells in healthy people across ages. Trimming removed 2 bases at V and 1 base at J, with 11 bases between. This CDR3 is built from 14 residues. Per germline, CDR1 DFQATT and CDR2 SNEGSKA (reference sequence). Combining a sample-barcoded 5' primer with a J-beta primer mix, a second PCR ran for roughly 6 to 12 cycles. TCRdb reprocessed the 5' RACE reads with MiXCR, giving one entry per CDR3 protein. Among some 1.7 million distinct CDR3 sequences listed, under 30% were seen once.

The origin of this receptor is a woman aged 25 to 45 in good health. Sequenced: blood. The chain is built from TRBV20-1 and TRBJ1-2, with D uncertain. CDR3 protein: CSARRPVDNYGYTF. The CDR3 nucleotides are TGCAGTGCTAGAAGGCCAGTGGATAACTATGGCTACACCTTC.